A selection of T cell receptor beta chains follows, all from one sample in a study of T cells after yellow fever vaccination. TCRdb fed the 5' RACE reads into MiXCR, producing one record per CDR3 protein. The table has about 340,000 distinct CDR3 sequences, around 13% seen once; the top ten hold 3.2%. The sequenced sample was CD4+ T cells sorted from PBMCs, obtained 15 days after the yellow fever booster vaccination. The origin of the receptors is a man between 18 and 35 years old who received the YFV17D yellow fever vaccine. Both conserved end residues are part of each CDR3. Clone size, where shown, is once, few, many, or a class for clones that have expanded.

clone_size,v_call,cdr3_aa
-,TRBV6-2/TRBV6-3,CASSSTNQETQYF
many,TRBV6-5,CASRRGASGWGETQYF
many,TRBV27,CASSARRGWSFDGYTF
-,TRBV3-1,CASSHESREQYF
-,TRBV10-2,CASRIGQGVYEQYF
few,TRBV29-1,CSAKTGTNTEAFF
few,TRBV5-6,CASSASDRGPGELFF
-,TRBV2,CASSPPGLKQFF
few,TRBV15,CATSRDSSLGAGNTIYF
-,TRBV5-4,CASSPRDREADTQYF
-,TRBV3-1,CASSLPSGPRSTDTQYF
few,TRBV7-9,CASSLPTWGEAFF
-,TRBV5-1,CASSRQTGLMNTEAFF
few,TRBV20-1,CSAHTSGGANEQFF
-,TRBV19,CASSCNSDGYTF
few,TRBV5-1,CASSPARFGVSEAFF
few,TRBV5-5,CASSLAGVREQFF
-,TRBV6-5,CASSYELVPRSSEAFF
-,TRBV5-1,CASSKEIQGYEQFF
-,TRBV11-2,CASRLLRQETQYF
few,TRBV7-8,CASSFMWGPGGGTQYF
few,TRBV6-5,CASSPPGGGPQHF
few,TRBV4-1,CASSQALNEQFF
few,TRBV6-6,CASSRGVGEQFF
-,TRBV20-1,CSACKGGVNTEAFF
-,TRBV2,CASSGPAGNTEAFF
few,TRBV5-1,CASSLGGTATAAPYGYTF
few,TRBV5-1,CASSSLVSLNTEAFF
-,TRBV4-3,CASSQGGLMNTQYF
-,TRBV5-5,CASSLWGERITEAFF
few,TRBV6-2/TRBV6-3,CASNWDVNQPQHF
few,TRBV24-1,CATSDLGQGVNEQFF
many,TRBV5-1,CASSSELPDTQYF
-,TRBV30,CAWTLAGGPKTQYF
-,TRBV5-1,CASSLDRGIEKLFF
few,TRBV9,CASSVSGQYTGELFF
-,TRBV4-1,CASNPERHRASGNTIYF
few,TRBV7-2,CASSKWGGTDSNQPQHF
-,TRBV6-2/TRBV6-3,CASSYSNAPQHF
few,TRBV18,CASSRPGGTEAFF